This T cell receptor (beta chain) came from a study of blood T cell repertoires in COVID-19. Whole-study context: From the United States, Italy and Spain came samples of acute and convalescent COVID-19. T cells, B-cell-depleted T cells, or PBMCs supplied cDNA or gDNA.

This clone was detected only once. Authors' methods: The authors estimated nucleated cell counts from reference gene primer amplification. TCRdb keeps only in-frame clones here, not all; method: immunoSEQ multiplex PCR. The V and J calls and clone size were taken over from that table, and D and trimming were inferred from the DNA. The sample has about 380,000 clones; around 89% are singletons. CDR3 length: 13 amino acids. Germline-derived CDR1 and CDR2 are MNHEY and SVGAGI. The V segment lost 2 bases and the J segment 5 bases; nucleotides outside the gene matches: 2. This sequence originates from a young man with active or convalescent COVID-19. V usage is TRBV6-5 and J usage is TRBJ2-7; 8 nucleotides match TRBD1. The specimen sequenced was peripheral blood. DNA of the CDR3: TGTGCCAGCAGTTACGGACAGGGCCACGAGCAGTACTTC. This codes for CASSYGQGHEQYF.